The subject of this entry is one T cell receptor (beta chain). The antigen is unknown. Unmatched junction bases numbered 8, after V lost 5 bases and J lost 5 bases. CDR1 LNHNV and CDR2 YYDKDF come from the germline V gene (reference sequence). There are 14 residues in the CDR3. This entry belongs to a study of CD8+CD57+ T cells in acquired aplastic anemia. The wider study: Sorting CD4+ and CD8+ cells gave DNA averaging approximately 3 ug.

Genomic DNA, serving as template, underwent TCR beta VDJ and CDR3 profiling. Using its own MiXCR run on the reads, TCRdb lists one record per CDR3 protein. The table has around 170,000 distinct CDR3 sequences, around 45% seen once. Overall study results and limits: Patients shared approximately 30 CD8+ CDR3 sequences with controls. Levels of CD8+ Simpson's diversity were not significantly distinct in patients versus controls.

Sequencing input: sorted CD4+, CD8+, or CD8+CD57+ T cells (not recorded which) from PBMCs. The TCR originated in a human donor in good health. The chain has TRBV15 and TRBJ1-1; 7 bases agree with TRBD1. CDR3 coding DNA: TGTGCCACCAGCGGTACAGGGGTTCGGACTGAAGCTTTCTTT. It yields the protein CATSGTGVRTEAFF. Together with reference TRBV15 and TRBJ1-1, the CDR3 gives the full variable domain: DAMVIQNPRYQVTQFGKPVTLSCSQTLNHNVMYWYQQKSSQAPKLLFHYYDKDFNNEADTPDNFQSRRPNTSFCFLDIRSPGLGDTAMYLCATSGTGVRTEAFFGQGTRLTVV.